The 25 T cell receptor beta chains below were found in one sample sequenced in a study of blood T cell repertoires in COVID-19 (dated by TCRdb to about 2020). The method was the immunoSEQ multiplex PCR assay. TCRdb took this table from immuneACCESS and kept in-frame rearrangements with V and J called. Such tables lack part of the clones; where checked against another copy, unresolved V genes explain under half of the gap, and the rest is unexplained. This sample comprises some 200,000 clones, around 88% of them detected only once. The top ten clones comprise 1.5% of the sample. The sequencing input was peripheral blood. These receptor sequences come from a man in his late teens or twenties with active or convalescent COVID-19.

This clone was counted a few times. This chain joins TRBV9 and TRBJ1-2; D not certain. The V end was cut by 4 bases, the J end by 4 bases, with 17 bases between. CDR3 length: 15 amino acids. Germline CDR1 SGDLS, CDR2 YYNGEE. DNA of the CDR3: TGTGCCAGCAGCCCGACTTTTCCTGAGACCTATGGCTACACCTTC. Translation gives CASSPTFPETYGYTF.

CDR3 in amino acids: CASSRRQDSPLHF. In DNA, the CDR3 is TGTGCCAGCAGCAGGCGACAGGATTCACCCCTCCACTTT. V usage is TRBV9 and J usage is TRBJ1-6; D may be TRBD1 (6 bases). This CDR3 is built from 13 residues. Germline V gives CDR1 SGDLS, CDR2 YYNGEE. Trimming stripped 4 bases from V and 8 bases from J, with 10 bases between.

The rearrangement uses TRBV4-1 and TRBJ2-7, with 9 bases fitting TRBD1. V lost 2 bases to trimming and J lost 1 base; unmatched junction nucleotides: 3. Germline assignment: CDR1 MGHRA and CDR2 YSYEKL. The CDR3 totals 15 residues. The chain's CDR3 is CASSQTGQGSYEQYF. Here the CDR3 DNA reads TGCGCCAGCAGCCAAACGGGACAGGGATCCTACGAGCAGTACTTC.

The V gene is TRBV5-1, the J gene TRBJ2-6, with D maybe TRBD2 (5 bases). The V gene lost 0 bases and the J gene lost 4 bases, with 17 bases spanning the gap. Germline V CDR1 and CDR2: SGHRS, YFSETQ. The CDR3 contains 18 residues. The CDR3 DNA sequence: TGCGCCAGCAGCTTGGAAAATTCGGGGTCCGCCGGGGCCAACGTCCTGACTTTC. Amino acids: CASSLENSGSAGANVLTF.

As regards this clone: Other DNA sequences in the same sample also yield this CDR3. The chain joins TRBV5-1 to TRBJ1-5; the D gene is possibly TRBD1 (6 bases). The CDR3 totals 15 residues. V was pared by 1 base and J by 1 base, with 9 bases between. CDR1 SGHRS and CDR2 YFSETQ come from the germline V gene. The CDR3: CASSLTGLSNQPQHF. The CDR3 bases are TGCGCCAGCAGCTTGACAGGGTTGAGCAATCAGCCCCAGCATTTT.

This rearrangement joins TRBV19 to TRBJ1-2; D gene uncertain. Trimming pared 10 bases from V and 8 bases from J, leaving 20 bases between. Germline V gene data show CDR1 as LNHDA and CDR2 as SQIVND (reference sequence). The CDR3 extends over 13 amino acids. The CDR3 DNA follows: TGTGCCACCGCGGGGAATACTATGTCGGGCTACACCTTC. It specifies CATAGNTMSGYTF.

The rearrangement links TRBV19 to TRBJ2-7; D gene uncertain. The CDR3 runs 12 residues. CDR1 is LNHDA, CDR2 SQIVND, per germline (reference sequence). V lost 8 bases and J lost 4, with 12 bases in between. The CDR3 DNA sequence: TGTGCCAGTGGAAAATCGGGTTACGAGCAGTACTTC. Protein: CASGKSGYEQYF.

The chain carries TRBV9 and TRBJ2-5; tentative D call: TRBD1 (6 bases). The CDR3 covers 15 residues. Trimming removed 3 bases at V and 5 bases at J, with 17 bases between. Germline V gene sequence: CDR1 SGDLS, CDR2 YYNGEE. CDR3 residues: CASSEGERDGETQYF. CDR3 DNA sequence: TGTGCCAGCAGCGAGGGGGAGAGGGATGGCGAGACCCAGTACTTC. The variable domain in full, completed from reference TRBV9 and TRBJ2-5, reads DSGVTQTPKHLITATGQRVTLRCSPRSGDLSVYWYQQSLDQGLQFLIQYYNGEERAKGNILERFSAQQFPDLHSELNLSSLELGDSALYFCASSEGERDGETQYFGPGTRLLVL.

The chain joins TRBV5-5 to TRBJ2-7, with 8 bases identical to TRBD2. Germline V CDR1 and CDR2: SGHKS, YYEKEE (reference sequence). The CDR3 covers 15 residues. The V gene end was trimmed by 0 bases and the J gene end by 3 bases; junction bases not matched to a gene: 5. This chain's CDR3 is CASSLAGGAHYEQYF. Here the CDR3 DNA reads TGTGCCAGCAGCTTGGCCGGGGGGGCCCACTACGAGCAGTACTTC. The entire variable domain, with the rest obtained from reference TRBV5-5 and TRBJ2-7, is as follows: DAGVTQSPTHLIKTRGQQVTLRCSPISGHKSVSWYQQVLGQGPQFIFQYYEKEERGRGNFPDRFSARQFPNYSSELNVNALLLGDSALYLCASSLAGGAHYEQYFGPGTRLTVT.

In regard to this clone: This sample also contains other DNA sequences that code for the same CDR3. This chain links TRBV3-1 (or the pseudogene TRBV3-2) with TRBJ2-5, with 7 positions matching TRBD2. J lost 2 bases, V lost 4 bases, and 1 base had no gene match. Germline CDR1 is LGHDT and CDR2 is YNNKEL (reference sequence). This CDR3 spans 13 amino acids. The CDR3 is CASSRGGQETQYF. The CDR3 DNA is TGTGCCAGCAGCCGGGGGGGACAAGAGACCCAGTACTTC.

The chain joins TRBV12-3 or TRBV12-4 to TRBJ1-1, with 7 bases identical to TRBD1. The CDR3 has 12 amino acids. The V gene end was trimmed by 6 bases and the J gene end by 10 bases; junction bases not matched to a gene: 8. CDR3 DNA: TGTGCCAGCAGGTGGACAGGAATGGCAGCTTTCTTT. This gives the protein CASRWTGMAAFF.

The chain links TRBV29-1 to TRBJ1-2; D perhaps matches TRBD1 (5 bases). CDR3 length equals 13 residues. The germline CDR1 and CDR2 sequences are SQVTM and ANQGSEA. Deletions cut 3 bases from V and 7 bases from J, with 15 bases between. In nucleotides, the CDR3 is TGCAGCGTTGATAGCGGGGCGGAGGGTGGCTACACCTTC. It is translated as CSVDSGAEGGYTF.

V is TRBV28 and J is TRBJ1-2; D remains ambiguous. Germline loops: CDR1 MDHEN, CDR2 SYDVKM. The CDR3 contains 13 residues. Trimming stripped 6 bases from V and 4 bases from J, with 12 bases between. Written as DNA, the CDR3 is TGTGCCAGCAGCCCAGGTTTCATCTATGGCTACACCTTC. It yields the protein CASSPGFIYGYTF.

This clone was seen more than once but under ten times. The chain is built from TRBV19 and TRBJ1-5; D is possibly TRBD1 (6 bases). V was trimmed by 3 bases and J by 0 bases, leaving 9 bases between them. Germline CDR1 LNHDA, CDR2 SQIVND (reference sequence). The CDR3 totals 15 residues. CDR3 region: CASSIPQGSNQPQHF. The CDR3 region has the DNA TGTGCCAGTAGTATCCCACAGGGTAGCAATCAGCCCCAGCATTTT.

The genes are TRBV19 and TRBJ1-2, with D unresolved. CDR1 LNHDA and CDR2 SQIVND come from the germline V gene (reference sequence). V lost 1 base, J lost 3 bases, and 9 bases lay in between. This CDR3 comprises 14 residues. The CDR3 region is CASSIVPDYYGYTF. CDR3 DNA: TGTGCCAGTAGTATAGTGCCGGACTACTATGGCTACACCTTC. Full variable domain (remainder filled in from reference TRBV19 and TRBJ1-2): DGGITQSPKYLFRKEGQNVTLSCEQNLNHDAMYWYRQDPGQGLRLIYYSQIVNDFQKGDIAEGYSVSREKKESFPLTVTSAQKNPTAFYLCASSIVPDYYGYTFGSGTRLTVV.

This clone was seen only a few times. This chain joins TRBV5-4 and TRBJ2-7; possibly TRBD2 for D (6 bases). The CDR3 spans 16 residues. The V end was cut by 2 bases, the J end by 6 bases, with 21 bases between. Germline V gene sequence: CDR1 SGHNT, CDR2 YYREEE (reference sequence). The CDR3 DNA sequence: TGTGCCAGCAGCTTACCGGAGGTAGCGGACCCACGCGAGCAGTACTTC. It yields the protein CASSLPEVADPREQYF.

The J gene is TRBJ2-3, the V gene TRBV12-5, with 7 bases lining up with TRBD1. V shed 7 bases and J 3 bases; nucleotides not matched to a gene: 7. Germline V gene data show CDR1 as LGHNT and CDR2 as FRNRAP. The CDR3 length is 14 residues. CDR3 sequence: CASAIDRVTDTQYF. The CDR3 DNA reads TGTGCTAGTGCCATTGACAGGGTGACAGATACGCAGTATTTT.

This chain uses TRBV28 with TRBJ1-1; the match to TRBD1 covers 7 bases. CDR3 size: 15 residues. Losses at the gene ends were 6 bases for V and 6 bases for J; bases not matched to a gene: 13. Germline CDR1 MDHEN, CDR2 SYDVKM. This chain's CDR3 is CASRRLTGSMPEAFF. The CDR3 DNA follows: TGTGCCAGCAGACGATTGACAGGGAGTATGCCTGAAGCTTTCTTT.

V and J are TRBV27 and TRBJ1-2; 8 nucleotides line up with TRBD1. There are 14 residues in the CDR3. The V gene's germline CDR1 is MNHEY and CDR2 SMNVEV (reference sequence). The junction had 6 bases not matched to a gene; V was cut back by 5 bases and J by 4 bases. CDR3 nucleotides: TGTGCCAGCAGTCCTACACAGGGGGGCTATGGCTACACCTTC. Translated: CASSPTQGGYGYTF.

This clone was detected only once. This chain connects TRBV4-2 to TRBJ2-1; TRBD2 aligns across 7 bases. This CDR3 region has 18 residues. Trimming took 1 base from V and 8 from J; bases not matched to a gene: 17. Germline values: CDR1 LGHNA, CDR2 YNFKEQ. The CDR3 DNA sequence: TGTGCCAGCAGCCAAGGGCGCGCTAGCGGTCGTAAAGGGGATGAGCAGTTCTTC. Its translation: CASSQGRASGRKGDEQFF.

This rearrangement joins TRBV27 to TRBJ1-5; tentative D call: TRBD1 (5 bases). This CDR3 is built from 13 residues. The V end was cut by 6 bases, the J end by 6 bases, with 12 bases between. The germline V gene encodes CDR1 MNHEY and CDR2 SMNVEV (reference sequence). CDR3 sequence: CASSPGVGQPQHF. In DNA form, the CDR3 reads TGTGCCAGCAGCCCGGGGGTAGGTCAGCCCCAGCATTTT.

This clone was seen only a few times. The CDR3 sequence: CASSEAGGTQRGFWSPLHF. The CDR3 DNA reads as TGTGCCAGCAGTGAAGCGGGGGGCACGCAGCGGGGATTTTGGTCACCCCTCCACTTT. The V call is TRBV2, the J call TRBJ1-6; perhaps TRBD1 as D (6 bases). CDR3 length: 19 amino acids. CDR1 and CDR2 from the germline V gene are SNHLY and FYNNEI. V was pared by 0 bases and J by 10 bases, with 25 bases between.

V gene TRBV5-1 combines with J gene TRBJ2-5; possible D gene TRBD2, 5 bases. With 1 base removed from V and 2 bases from J, the gap between germline ends came to 9 bases. Germline V lookup: CDR1 SGHRS, CDR2 YFSETQ. This CDR3 is 14 amino acids long. CDR3 sequence: CASSLNGNQETQYF. In DNA, the CDR3 is TGCGCCAGCAGCTTGAACGGGAATCAAGAGACCCAGTACTTC. The variable domain in full, with the rest retrieved from reference TRBV5-1 and TRBJ2-5, is KAGVTQTPRYLIKTRGQQVTLSCSPISGHRSVSWYQQTPGQGLQFLFEYFSETQRNKGNFPGRFSGRQFSNSRSEMNVSTLELGDSALYLCASSLNGNQETQYFGPGTRLLVL.

The chain employs TRBV11-2 and TRBJ1-4; unclear D gene. This CDR3 region has 15 residues. V lost 6 bases to trimming and J lost 7 bases, with 18 bases between them. Germline CDR1 and CDR2: SGHAT and FQNNGV. CDR3 nucleotides: TGTGCCAGCAGAAGAGCGGGGTCGGAGGTTGAAAAACTGTTTTTT. Translated, it gives CASRRAGSEVEKLFF.

This chain links TRBV6-2 or TRBV6-3 with TRBJ2-2; possible D gene TRBD2, 6 bases. V was trimmed by 2 bases and J by 0 bases, leaving 10 bases between them. CDR1 is MNHEY and CDR2 is SVGEGT in the germline V gene. The CDR3 totals 16 residues. CDR3 DNA: TGTGCCAGCAGTTACCCCCGGGAGTCGAACACCGGGGAGCTGTTTTTT. Its protein product is CASSYPRESNTGELFF.